The clone carrying this T cell receptor (beta chain) was seen a handful of times. This record comes from a study of T cells in localized non-small cell lung cancer. Clones were sequenced by immunoSEQ multiplex PCR, and TCRdb holds only the in-frame ones, with some missing. This table has 41,000 or so clones, around nine tenths appearing once. The CDR3 sequence is 16 residues long. V dropped 6 bases and J dropped 5; count of bases not matched to a gene: 10. Germline V lookup: CDR1 MNHEY, CDR2 SMNVEV (reference sequence). This receptor was obtained from a female donor aged 60 or older with stage I squamous cell lung carcinoma. V and J are TRBV27 and TRBJ2-2, with 9 bases fitting TRBD1. This material consisted of peripheral blood, taken before any cancer treatment. CDR3 in amino acids: CASRSGGQGRTGELFF. CDR3 coding DNA: TGTGCCAGCAGGTCTGGGGGACAGGGTAGGACCGGGGAGCTGTTTTTT.